This entry concerns a single TCR beta chain. The antigen is unknown. The CDR3 totals 13 residues. The V segment lost 7 bases and the J segment 2 bases; nucleotides outside the gene matches: 2. Per germline, CDR1 MNHEY and CDR2 SVGAGI. The assay was immunoSEQ multiplex PCR, and TCRdb's table has in-frame clones only and misses some. The data show about 140,000 clones, around 90% seen once. This sample was included in a study of T cell responses to AZD1222 COVID-19 vaccine. Study-wide findings and caveats: It was only after the peak T cell response that any repertoires were sampled. Once two AZD1222 doses were given, Spike-specific TCR breadth and depth went up.

This sequence originates from an adult in good health. V is TRBV6-5 and J is TRBJ2-7, with 10 nucleotides matching TRBD2. Sequences were derived from peripheral blood, sampled on day 0 of AZD1222 vaccination. The CDR3 reads CASTSGGTYEQYF. In DNA form, the CDR3 reads TGTGCCAGCACTAGCGGGGGAACCTACGAGCAGTACTTC.